The TCR beta chain under discussion was sequenced for a study of T cells in Graves' hyperthyroidism and ophthalmopathy. TCR beta CDR3 regions were amplified from RNA. Using the HTBI primer set, a first-round RT-PCR was run on the TCR CDR3. TCRdb redid the calling of the multiplex PCR reads with MiXCR, one entry per CDR3 protein. The sample includes around 280,000 distinct CDR3 sequences, roughly an eighth of them seen just once. The germline CDR1 and CDR2 sequences are SQVTM and ANQGSEA. Germline trimming cut 6 bases from V and 4 bases from J; bases unmatched to any gene: 6. The length of the CDR3 is 15 residues. This clonotype was detected ten times or more.

The receptor was derived from a middle-aged woman with Graves' hyperthyroidism. The sample was blood. The chain combines TRBV29-1 with TRBJ2-3, with 14 bases identical to TRBD2. CDR3 DNA: TGCAGCGTGGAGGGACTAGCGGGAGCCCCAGATACGCAGTATTTT. It is translated as CSVEGLAGAPDTQYF.